Presented here are 13 T cell receptor beta chains from one specimen sequenced in a study of early T cells in non-severe SARS-CoV-2 infection (dated by TCRdb to the early 2020s). Libraries were prepared through 5' RACE. The sequencer listed for this sample is NextSeq 500. Through fastp at Q25 and MiXCR, TCRdb rebuilt clones from the public reads, retaining in-frame beta chains. Rows matching on CDR3 protein sequence are summarized as one entry with the most common DNA and genes. The sample table records roughly 40,000 distinct CDR3 sequences; roughly 6% of these occur just once. The top ten constitute around 8% of the sample. The sequenced sample was whole blood, obtained at baseline. The origin of the receptors is an adult who was a healthcare worker with PCR-confirmed SARS-CoV-2 infection or an uninfected control (not recorded which).

The chain links TRBV20-1 to TRBJ2-6; D call uncertain. Germline CDR1 DFQATT, CDR2 SNEGSKA (reference sequence). Deletions cut 0 bases from V and 2 bases from J, with 2 bases between. CDR3 length equals 13 residues. DNA of the CDR3: TGCAGTGCTAGAGATCCTGGGGCCAACGTCCTGACTTTC. This gives the protein CSARDPGANVLTF.

The chain is built from TRBV6-6 and TRBJ1-1; possibly TRBD1 for D (6 bases). V lost 2 bases and J 8 bases, leaving 18 bases between the germline ends. The germline gives CDR1 MNHNY, CDR2 SVGAGI (reference sequence). The CDR3 spans 15 residues. The CDR3 nucleotides are TGTGCCAGCAGTTACGGGACAATTACTGCTTGGGAAGCTTTCTTT. This gives the protein CASSYGTITAWEAFF.

This clonotype has at least ten counts. The chain recombines TRBV21-1 with TRBJ2-7. TRBV21-1 counts as a pseudogene. CDR3 length: 14 amino acids. CDR3 coding DNA: TGTGCCAGCAGCAAATTTCCCACATTTTACGAGCAGTACTTC. This sequence encodes CASSKFPTFYEQYF.

This clonotype appeared once. The chain employs TRBV20-1 and TRBJ2-7; D unclear. The CDR3 extends over 14 amino acids. V dropped 1 base and J dropped 2 bases, with 12 bases sitting between them. The V gene's germline CDR1 is DFQATT and CDR2 SNEGSKA (reference sequence). The CDR3 DNA follows: TGCAGTGCTAGAGTTGGGAAGCTACCCTACGAGCAGTACTTC. Translated: CSARVGKLPYEQYF.

V and J are TRBV7-2 and TRBJ2-5; 12 positions match TRBD1. CDR1 is SGHTA and CDR2 is FQGNSA in the germline V gene. After removal of 5 bases from V and 5 bases from J, the junction contained 6 bases not matched to a gene. The CDR3 is 15 residues long. CDR3 amino acids: CASSLGQGAFETQYF. For the CDR3, the DNA is TGTGCCAGCAGCCTGGGACAGGGGGCGTTCGAGACCCAGTACTTC. Drawing the rest from reference TRBV7-2 and TRBJ2-5, the complete variable domain is GAGVSQSPSNKVTEKGKDVELRCDPISGHTALYWYRQSLGQGLEFLIYFQGNSAPDKSGLPSDRFSAERTGGSVSTLTIQRTQQEDSAVYLCASSLGQGAFETQYFGPGTRLLVL.

This clonotype has just a few counts. The chain couples TRBV4-2 to TRBJ1-4; 7 nucleotides align to TRBD1. V shed 0 bases and J 3 bases; nucleotides not matched to a gene: 7. Looked up from germline, CDR1 is LGHNA and CDR2 is YNFKEQ. The CDR3 loop spans 17 amino acids. CDR3 sequence reads: CASSQDTHRGSNEKLFF. Here the CDR3 DNA reads TGTGCCAGCAGCCAAGATACCCACAGGGGTTCTAATGAAAAACTGTTTTTT.

Many counts were recorded for this clonotype. The J gene is TRBJ2-2, the V gene TRBV7-9; 7 nucleotides match TRBD2. The CDR3 has 15 residues. Germline CDR1 and CDR2: SEHNR and FQNEAQ (reference sequence). The V segment lost 2 bases and the J segment 4 bases; nucleotides outside the gene matches: 4. DNA of the CDR3: TGTGCCAGCAGCTTATCATTAGCGGGCACCGGGGAGCTGTTTTTT. It codes for CASSLSLAGTGELFF.

This clonotype was counted ten times or more. The rearrangement links TRBV7-2 to TRBJ2-1, with TRBD2 as a possible D gene (5 bases). V lost 0 bases and J lost 3, with 15 bases in between. The CDR3 contains 17 residues. CDR1 is SGHTA, CDR2 FQGNSA, per germline. CDR3 region: CASSLAPGIPFYNEQFF. CDR3 in DNA: TGTGCCAGCAGCTTAGCCCCCGGGATCCCTTTCTACAATGAGCAGTTCTTC.

In this sample, this clonotype turned up many times. This chain joins TRBV7-3 and TRBJ2-2; D may be TRBD1 (6 bases). The germline CDR1 and CDR2 sequences are SGHTA and FQGTGA. The CDR3 consists of 13 residues. V was clipped by 3 bases and J by 5 bases, with 7 bases between them. CDR3 coding DNA: TGTGCCAGCAGCTTTACAGGGACCGGGGAGCTGTTTTTT. This sequence encodes CASSFTGTGELFF.

The V call is TRBV7-6, the J call TRBJ2-1; D gene unclear. Trimming removed 0 bases from V and 10 bases from J, with 13 bases in between. CDR3 length equals 14 residues. CDR1 SGHVS and CDR2 FNYEAQ come from the germline V gene. This CDR3 is CASSLAFPTGEQFF. The CDR3 nucleotides are TGTGCCAGCAGCTTAGCGTTTCCTACCGGGGAGCAGTTCTTC.

This clonotype was detected ten times or more. The chain joins TRBV28 to TRBJ1-2; no firm D call. Trimming left V 8 bases short and J 6 bases short, with 13 bases between. Germline V gene lookup returns CDR1 MDHEN and CDR2 SYDVKM. This CDR3 region has 12 residues. The CDR3: CASGFDADGYTF. The DNA of the CDR3 is TGTGCCAGCGGGTTCGATGCTGATGGCTACACCTTC.

Many counts were recorded for this clonotype. The rearrangement joins TRBV2 to TRBJ2-5, with 9 bases identical to TRBD2. The trim removed 5 bases at V and 1 base at J, leaving 2 bases unmatched. Per the germline V gene, CDR1 is SNHLY and CDR2 is FYNNEI. The length of the CDR3 is 14 residues. CDR3 residues: CASSRGLAQETQYF. In DNA form, the CDR3 reads TGTGCCAGCAGTCGGGGACTAGCCCAAGAGACCCAGTACTTC.

This clonotype was counted at least ten times. The chain uses TRBV28 and TRBJ1-2; 7 bases line up with TRBD1. V shed 4 bases and J 4 bases; nucleotides not matched to a gene: 6. Germline loops: CDR1 MDHEN, CDR2 SYDVKM. The CDR3 sequence is 14 residues long. The CDR3 loop is CASSSTGSAYGYTF. The DNA for the CDR3 is TGTGCCAGCAGTTCGACAGGGAGTGCCTATGGCTACACCTTC.